Each of the 14 T cell receptor beta chains below was sequenced from the same sample in a study of shared clonotypes between healthy human individuals. Sequencing used immunoSEQ multiplex PCR; TCRdb keeps in-frame clones, though not all of them. The sample shows under 2,000,000 clones, approximately 94% of them seen only once. The naive CD8 fraction comprised CD45RO-negative cells positively selected for CCR7 and excluded terminally differentiated effector memory CD45RA+ cells. The sample consisted of naive CD8+ T cells sorted from blood. The receptors here all came from a man aged 18 to 30 in good health.

Concerning this clone: Within the sample, other DNA sequences also encode this same CDR3. The chain combines TRBV29-1 with TRBJ2-2, with unresolved D. Germline V gene sequence: CDR1 SQVTM, CDR2 ANQGSEA. V was pared by 6 bases and J by 0 bases, with 8 bases between. This CDR3 has 13 amino acids. CDR3 sequence: CSVRRPNTGELFF. DNA for the CDR3: TGCAGCGTCCGACGGCCGAACACCGGGGAGCTGTTTTTT.

Written as DNA, the CDR3 is TGTGCCAGCAGTGAAGGTAGTACAGCGGGAGGCCACTACGAGCAGTACTTC. Amino acids: CASSEGSTAGGHYEQYF. The chain uses TRBV2 and TRBJ2-7, with TRBD2 matching 9 bases. The CDR3 is 17 amino acids. CDR1 and CDR2 (germline): SNHLY, FYNNEI. V was pared by 1 base and J by 3 bases, with 10 bases of the junction left unmatched.

The rearrangement joins TRBV7-9 to TRBJ2-7, with 7 bases fitting TRBD2. Germline V gives CDR1 SEHNR, CDR2 FQNEAQ (reference sequence). V dropped 5 bases and J dropped 2; count of bases not matched to a gene: 9. The CDR3 has 15 amino acids. As DNA, the CDR3 is TGTGCCAGCAGCCCGGCACTAGCGACGACCTACGAGCAGTACTTC. It encodes CASSPALATTYEQYF.

The CDR3 region is CASSYTRFGEGHGYTF. The CDR3 nucleotides read TGTGCCAGCAGTTACACTCGGTTCGGGGAGGGACATGGCTACACCTTC. The genes are TRBV6-6 and TRBJ1-2; the D gene is possibly TRBD1 (5 bases). Germline V CDR1 and CDR2: MNHNY, SVGAGI (reference sequence). The CDR3 has 16 residues. The V end was cut by 2 bases, the J end by 6 bases, with 19 bases between.

CDR3 residues: CASSSSGDLPSGNTIYF. The CDR3 region has the DNA TGTGCCAGCAGCTCGAGTGGGGACTTACCCTCTGGAAACACCATATATTTT. The gene calls are TRBV7-9 and TRBJ1-3; tentatively, D is TRBD1 (5 bases). The V gene lost 4 bases and the J gene lost 0 bases, with 16 bases spanning the gap. This CDR3 comprises 17 residues. Looked up from germline, CDR1 is SEHNR and CDR2 is FQNEAQ (reference sequence). Full variable domain (remainder filled in from reference TRBV7-9 and TRBJ1-3): DTGVSQNPRHKITKRGQNVTFRCDPISEHNRLYWYRQTLGQGPEFLTYFQNEAQLEKSRLLSDRFSAERPKGSFSTLEIQRTEQGDSAMYLCASSSSGDLPSGNTIYFGEGSWLTVV.

Regarding this clone: This sample also contains other DNA sequences that code for the same CDR3. The chain is built from TRBV4-1 and TRBJ2-7; D not certain. V was cut by 0 bases and J by 4 bases, with 4 bases left in between. Germline CDR1 reads MGHRA; CDR2 reads YSYEKL. The CDR3 loop spans 12 amino acids. The CDR3 bases are TGCGCCAGCAGCCAAGATAATTACGAGCAGTACTTC. Its protein product is CASSQDNYEQYF.

The chain uses TRBV7-9 and TRBJ2-7; 10 bases are a match to TRBD2. The CDR3 loop spans 15 amino acids. Germline trimming cut 2 bases from V and 5 bases from J; bases unmatched to any gene: 6. CDR1 SEHNR and CDR2 FQNEAQ come from the germline V gene (reference sequence). The CDR3 is CASSLTLAGAHEQYF. In DNA, the CDR3 is TGTGCCAGCAGCTTAACCCTAGCGGGAGCTCACGAGCAGTACTTC.

V is TRBV5-1 and J is TRBJ2-2; no clear D. V was clipped by 0 bases and J by 7 bases, with 7 bases between them. The CDR3 has 13 residues. Germline V gene data show CDR1 as SGHRS and CDR2 as YFSETQ. Written as DNA, the CDR3 is TGCGCCAGCAGCTTGGACTATAACGGGGAGCTGTTTTTT. Amino acid sequence: CASSLDYNGELFF.

The CDR3 nucleotides are TGTGCCAGCTCTTCGGACTTCCCTTCATCCGGGGAGCTGTTTTTT. Amino acid sequence: CASSSDFPSSGELFF. The chain recombines TRBV6-5 with TRBJ2-2; tentatively, D is TRBD2 (5 bases). This CDR3 comprises 15 residues. The V gene's germline CDR1 is MNHEY and CDR2 SVGAGI. The ends were cut back, 8 bases at V and 6 bases at J, with 19 bases in the middle.

The rearrangement uses TRBV30 and TRBJ2-2; 10 nucleotides agree with TRBD2. CDR1 and CDR2 (germline): GTSNPN, SVGIG (reference sequence). Unmatched junction bases numbered 2, after V lost 1 base and J lost 6 bases. This CDR3 region has 14 residues. Here the CDR3 DNA reads TGTGCCTGGAGTGGAGGACTAGCGGCCGGGGAGCTGTTTTTT. Its protein product is CAWSGGLAAGELFF.

The V call is TRBV27, the J call TRBJ2-5, with TRBD2 identical over 7 bases. Losses at the gene ends were 8 bases for V and 1 base for J; bases not matched to a gene: 4. CDR3 length: 13 residues. Germline CDR1 is MNHEY and CDR2 is SMNVEV (reference sequence). The CDR3 DNA is TGTGCCAGCCAGATAGCGGGCCAAGAGACCCAGTACTTC. Amino acid sequence: CASQIAGQETQYF.

This chain uses TRBV4-3 with TRBJ2-1; perhaps TRBD2 as D (5 bases). The CDR3 is 16 amino acids. V dropped 0 bases and J dropped 9 bases, with 18 bases sitting between them. From germline, CDR1 is LGHNA and CDR2 YSLEER. The CDR3 spells CASSQERAALRGEQFF. The CDR3 bases are TGCGCCAGCAGCCAAGAAAGAGCGGCCCTTCGGGGTGAGCAGTTCTTC.

This chain uses TRBV5-8 with TRBJ2-7; D remains unclear. Germline V gene sequence: CDR1 SGHTS, CDR2 YDEGEE. The CDR3 is 12 amino acids. Deletions cut 3 bases from V and 7 bases from J, with 11 bases between. Here the CDR3 reads CASSSPPGEQYF. CDR3 nucleotide sequence: TGTGCCAGCAGCTCCCCTCCGGGTGAGCAGTACTTC.

The rearrangement uses TRBV21-1 and TRBJ2-4; the D call TRBD1 from the table was never checked on the DNA. TRBV21-1 is annotated as a pseudogene. The CDR3 is 14 amino acids. CDR3 sequence (DNA): TGTGCCAGCCCAGGGTGGCTAGCCAAAAACATTCAGTACTTC. Translating it yields CASPGWLAKNIQYF.